This is a list of T cell receptor beta chains from one sample in a study of identical twins. TCRdb processed the 5' RACE reads anew with MiXCR; each CDR3 protein has one entry. The sample has about 300,000 distinct CDR3 sequences; more than 9% are singletons. The same data also contributed to another study, on yellow fever vaccine responses in identical twins.

Material: CD8+ T cells sorted from blood. The receptors were sampled from a woman younger than 30 in good health. CDR3s include the opening cysteine and the closing phenylalanine or tryptophan. The D gene is left open where the match is weak. Part of the rows lack a size; the others show once, few, many or a class for expanded clones.

d_gene	v_gene	abundance	j_gene	CDR3nt	CDR3aa
-	TRBV24-1	few	TRBJ1-2	TGTGCCACCAGTCTGGGCCTGATCTATGGCTACACCTTC	CATSLGLIYGYTF
TRBD2	TRBV12-3/TRBV12-4	many	TRBJ2-4	TGTGCCAGCAGTTCGACTAGCGGGAGGAAACACATTCAGTACTTC	CASSSTSGRKHIQYF
-	TRBV24-1	few	TRBJ2-2	TGTGCCACCAGTGATCCCAGCGGACAGAACACCGGGGAGCTGTTTTTT	CATSDPSGQNTGELFF
-	TRBV28	-	TRBJ1-3	TGTGCCAGCAGTTCCGGGACGGAGGGTACTGGAAACACCATATATTTT	CASSSGTEGTGNTIYF
TRBD2	TRBV20-1	-	TRBJ2-5	TGCAGTGCAAGACAGACTAGCGGTCAAGAGACCCAGTACTTC	CSARQTSGQETQYF
-	TRBV27	-	TRBJ1-2	TGTGCCAGCGGACCCCTGGGGGGGACTAACTATGGCTACACCTTC	CASGPLGGTNYGYTF
TRBD2	TRBV5-1	few	TRBJ2-3	TGCGCCAGCAGCTTGGATCGCAGCGGGGGAAGCACAGATACGCAGTATTTT	CASSLDRSGGSTDTQYF
TRBD2	TRBV25-1	many	TRBJ2-1	TGTGCCAGCAGTGAAAAGGCGGGAGCTTCCTACAATGAGCAGTTCTTC	CASSEKAGASYNEQFF
-	TRBV15	-	TRBJ1-2	TGTGCCACCAGCAGAGAAAGGGATAACTATGGCTACACCTTC	CATSRERDNYGYTF
TRBD2	TRBV7-8	-	TRBJ2-3	TGTGCCAGCAGCGCAGTAGCGGGGGCGCCCACAGATACGCAGTATTTT	CASSAVAGAPTDTQYF
TRBD1	TRBV2	few	TRBJ1-1	TGTGCCAGCAGCGACCGGCCGGGACAGCACACTGAAGCTTTCTTT	CASSDRPGQHTEAFF
-	TRBV7-8	-	TRBJ2-1	TGTGCCAGCAGCTTAGCCCGGGGGAGCTCCTACAATGAGCAGTTCTTC	CASSLARGSSYNEQFF
TRBD2	TRBV28	-	TRBJ2-7	TGTGCCAGCAGTTTAGAGGCTAGCGGGAGGTACGAGCAGTACTTC	CASSLEASGRYEQYF
TRBD2	TRBV4-1	few	TRBJ2-7	TGCGCCAGCAGCCAAGTGGGGGGGTCGACCTACGAGCAGTACTTC	CASSQVGGSTYEQYF
-	TRBV5-6	-	TRBJ2-3	TGTGCCATCAGCCTCGGACTCAACGATTACACAGATACGCAGTATTTT	CAISLGLNDYTDTQYF
-	TRBV6-5	-	TRBJ2-3	TGTGCCAGCAGTTACGGGCCGGGGTCGCGCACAGATACGCAGTATTTT	CASSYGPGSRTDTQYF
-	TRBV6-5	few	TRBJ1-2	TGTGCCAGCAGTTACCGCCTCGGAGATGTCTATGGCTACACCTTC	CASSYRLGDVYGYTF
TRBD2	TRBV12-3/TRBV12-4	few	TRBJ2-1	TGTGCCAGCGGAGTAGCGGGGTGGGATGAGCAGTTCTTC	CASGVAGWDEQFF
TRBD1	TRBV20-1	many	TRBJ2-1	TGCAGTGCTACTCTACAGGGGGCGATTCTAGAGAATGAGCAGTTCTTC	CSATLQGAILENEQFF
-	TRBV12-3/TRBV12-4	-	TRBJ1-5	TGTGCCAGCAGTTTCAAGATCGCGGGTCAGCCCCAGCATTTT	CASSFKIAGQPQHF
-	TRBV21-1	few	TRBJ2-3	TGTGCCAGCAGCAAAGGAGGGGGTAGCGGAGGACCCCCAGATACGCAGTATTTT	CASSKGGGSGGPPDTQYF
-	TRBV12-3/TRBV12-4	many	TRBJ2-1	TGTGCCAGCAGTTTGATGGTGGTCCGTGGGTCCGATGAGCAGTTCTTC	CASSLMVVRGSDEQFF
-	TRBV3-1	-	TRBJ1-1	TGTGCCAGCAGCCAAGTGTTAGGGCCCGGCACTGAAGCTTTCTTT	CASSQVLGPGTEAFF
-	TRBV12-3/TRBV12-4	many	TRBJ1-5	TGTGCCAGCAGTTCGGCAGGGGCCCAGCCCCAGCATTTT	CASSSAGAQPQHF
TRBD2	TRBV12-3/TRBV12-4	few	TRBJ2-5	TGTGCCAGCCGTCATGTAGAGGGGAGGGTGGAGACCCAGTACTTC	CASRHVEGRVETQYF